This T cell receptor beta chain comes out of a study of Ad26.COV2.S vaccination and SARS-CoV-2 variants. Per the germline V gene, CDR1 is MNHEY and CDR2 is SVGAGI. After removal of 8 bases from V and 4 bases from J, the junction contained 9 bases not matched to a gene. The CDR3 is 15 residues long. TCRdb keeps only in-frame clones here, not all; method: immunoSEQ multiplex PCR. This sample yields under 400,000 clones, of which around 86% are seen a single time; roughly 3.1% belongs to the top ten. Described treatment: roughly 19 received Ad26.COV2.S at low or high dose, single or two shots; 5 received placebo; per-sample allocation not given. Collection of samples fell on day 63 after the first vaccine or placebo injection.

V usage is TRBV6-5 and J usage is TRBJ2-2, with 8 bases lining up with TRBD1. This TCR was recovered from a person aged 18 to 65 who received the Ad26.COV2.S COVID-19 vaccine or a placebo. The sample consisted of peripheral blood, taken in a trial of Ad26.COV2.S vaccine versus placebo. The CDR3 DNA reads TGTGCCAGCCGAAGCAGACAGGGGAGCACCGGGGAGCTGTTTTTT. The encoded protein is CASRSRQGSTGELFF.